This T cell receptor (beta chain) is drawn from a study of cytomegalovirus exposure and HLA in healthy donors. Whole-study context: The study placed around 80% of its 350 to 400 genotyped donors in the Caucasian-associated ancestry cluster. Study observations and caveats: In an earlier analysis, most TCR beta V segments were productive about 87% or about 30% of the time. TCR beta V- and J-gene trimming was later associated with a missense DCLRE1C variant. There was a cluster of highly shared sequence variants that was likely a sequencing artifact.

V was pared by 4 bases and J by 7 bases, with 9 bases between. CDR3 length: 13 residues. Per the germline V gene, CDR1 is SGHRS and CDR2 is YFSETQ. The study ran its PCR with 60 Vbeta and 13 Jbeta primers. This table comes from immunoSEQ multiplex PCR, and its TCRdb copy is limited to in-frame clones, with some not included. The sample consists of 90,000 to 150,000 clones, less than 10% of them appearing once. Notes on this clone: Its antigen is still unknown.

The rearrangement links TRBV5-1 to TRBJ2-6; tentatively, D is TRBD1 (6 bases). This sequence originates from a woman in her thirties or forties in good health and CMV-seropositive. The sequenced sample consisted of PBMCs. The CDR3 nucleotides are TGCGCCAGCAGCGCAGGGGAAGCCAACGTCCTGACTTTC. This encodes CASSAGEANVLTF.